This TCR beta chain is from a study of technical replicates of blood from a handful of donors. The CDR3 spans 15 residues. The ends were cut back, 5 bases at V and 1 base at J, with 14 bases in the middle. Germline assignment: CDR1 SGHAT and CDR2 FQDESV (reference sequence). Sequenced by immunoSEQ multiplex PCR; TCRdb stores in-frame clones only, minus some. Among under 70,000 clones listed, roughly nine tenths were seen once. The chain is built from TRBV11-1 and TRBJ1-1; D is unclear. This TCR derives from a human donor in good health. Some clones in this sample may be carry-over from other donors' samples. The sequencing input was PBMCs. The CDR3 coding sequence is TGTGCCAGCAGCCCACTTTCATCAGGGAACACTGAAGCTTTCTTT. This translates into CASSPLSSGNTEAFF.